What follows describes a single T cell receptor beta chain. Its target is not known. Researchers amplified the TCR beta CDR3 regions from RNA transcripts. TCR CDR3 underwent first-round RT-PCR with the HTBI primer set. TCRdb reprocessed the multiplex PCR reads with MiXCR, giving one entry per CDR3 protein. The sample shows fewer than 750,000 distinct CDR3 sequences, 35% to 55% of them seen only once. The sample belongs to a study of T cells in Graves' hyperthyroidism and ophthalmopathy. Diagnoses rested on clinical symptoms, serum thyroxine and TRAb, thyroid ultrasound and orbital computed tomography. Study-wide points: Researchers report that a 13 V-J model separated ophthalmopathy from stable hyperthyroidism.

The CDR3 covers 15 residues. CDR1 and CDR2 from the germline V gene are SGHNT and YYREEE (reference sequence). Material: peripheral blood or thyroid tissue (not recorded which). The chain combines TRBV5-4 with TRBJ2-5; 9 bases match TRBD2. The J call may be mistaken, given a closer DNA end match to TRBJ2-1. The TCR originated in a woman under 30 with Graves' hyperthyroidism. CDR3 nucleotide sequence: TGTGCCAGCAGCCCAGCGGGAGGTTTTGACAATGAGCAGTTCTTC. This sequence encodes CASSPAGGFDNEQFF.